Each of the 5 T cell receptor beta chains below was sequenced from the same sample in a study of response to subunit inactivated influenza vaccine. TCRdb called the RT-PCR reads again in MiXCR, with one record for every CDR3 protein. The sample consists of fewer than 700,000 distinct CDR3 sequences, under 15% of them appearing once. Material: PBMCs from blood, obtained roughly 47 days after vaccination. These receptors originate from a man aged 50 or older who received an inactivated influenza vaccine.

In its sample, this clonotype was seen a few times. The V call is TRBV10-3, the J call TRBJ2-6; TRBD2 matches at 7 bases. CDR3 length equals 15 residues. Trimming took 3 bases from V and 3 from J; bases not matched to a gene: 2. The V gene's germline CDR1 is ENHRY and CDR2 SYGVKD. This CDR3 is CAISDSGGGANVLTF. The CDR3 bases are TGTGCCATCAGTGACTCGGGGGGTGGGGCCAACGTCCTGACTTTC.

As for this clonotype: One junction end does not reproduce the germline sequence, and a read error may be involved. The genes are TRBV12-3 or TRBV12-4 and TRBJ2-7; unclear D gene. The CDR3 runs 14 residues. The CDR3 reads CTSSFSNHKYEQYF. The CDR3 DNA reads as TGTACCAGCAGTTTCAGTAACCATAAGTACGAGCAGTACTTC.

Many counts were recorded for this clonotype. This chain connects TRBV12-3 or TRBV12-4 to TRBJ2-1; a possible D gene is TRBD1 (6 bases). V was cut by 6 bases and J by 2 bases, with 14 bases left in between. The CDR3 is made up of 15 amino acids. The CDR3 coding sequence is TGTGCCAGCAGACAAGGACAGACCCCCTACAATGAGCAGTTCTTC. Amino acid sequence: CASRQGQTPYNEQFF.

The rearrangement uses TRBV29-1 and TRBJ2-7, with D possibly being TRBD1 (6 bases). Trimming left V 8 bases short and J 6 bases short, with 17 bases between. CDR1 SQVTM and CDR2 ANQGSEA come from the germline V gene. The CDR3 has 12 amino acids. This CDR3 reads CSFLDNRAEQYF. CDR3 nucleotides: TGCAGCTTCCTCGACAACAGGGCCGAGCAGTACTTC.

This rearrangement joins TRBV7-2 to TRBJ1-4; 8 bases are shared with TRBD1. This CDR3 contains 15 residues. V shed 5 bases and J 8 bases; nucleotides not matched to a gene: 10. From germline, CDR1 is SGHTA and CDR2 FQGNSA. CDR3: CASSLTLTGEEKLFF. The CDR3 nucleotides are TGTGCCAGCAGCCTGACGTTGACAGGGGAAGAAAAACTGTTTTTT.